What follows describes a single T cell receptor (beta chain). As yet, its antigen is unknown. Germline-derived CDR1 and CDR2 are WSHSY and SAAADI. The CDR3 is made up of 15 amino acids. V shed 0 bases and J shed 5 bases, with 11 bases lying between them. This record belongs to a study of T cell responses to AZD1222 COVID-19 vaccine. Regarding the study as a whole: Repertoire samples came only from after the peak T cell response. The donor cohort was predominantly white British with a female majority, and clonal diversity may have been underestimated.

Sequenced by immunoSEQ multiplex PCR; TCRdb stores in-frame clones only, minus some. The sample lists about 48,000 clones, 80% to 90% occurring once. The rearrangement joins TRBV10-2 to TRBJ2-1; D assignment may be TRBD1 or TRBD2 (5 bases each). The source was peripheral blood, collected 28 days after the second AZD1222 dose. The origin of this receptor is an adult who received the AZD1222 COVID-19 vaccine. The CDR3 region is CASSESGTPDNEQFF. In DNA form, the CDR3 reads TGCGCCAGCAGTGAGTCAGGGACGCCGGACAATGAGCAGTTCTTC.